Each of the 29 T cell receptor beta chains below was sequenced from the same sample in a study of CDR3 diversity in severe acne. MiXCR was run by TCRdb on the PCR reads, yielding one entry per CDR3 protein. The table has around 91,000 distinct CDR3 sequences, under 65% seen once; the top ten hold roughly 13%. Material: blood. These TCRs come from a male donor in good health, without acne.

The V call is TRBV7-9, the J call TRBJ2-3, with TRBD2 matching 7 bases. This CDR3 is built from 14 residues. CDR1 and CDR2 from the germline V gene are SEHNR and FQNEAQ (reference sequence). V shed 2 bases and J 4 bases; nucleotides not matched to a gene: 3. The CDR3: CASSLRAGADTQYF. In DNA form, the CDR3 reads TGTGCCAGCAGCTTACGTGCGGGGGCAGATACGCAGTATTTT. Supplemented by reference TRBV7-9 and TRBJ2-3, the full variable domain reads DTGVSQNPRHKITKRGQNVTFRCDPISEHNRLYWYRQTLGQGPEFLTYFQNEAQLEKSRLLSDRFSAERPKGSFSTLEIQRTEQGDSAMYLCASSLRAGADTQYFGPGTRLTVL.

The genes are TRBV24-1 and TRBJ1-1; D ambiguous. The CDR3 runs 16 residues. Trimming removed 1 base from V and 4 bases from J, with 15 bases in between. CDR1 is KGHDR and CDR2 is SFDVKD in the germline V gene. The CDR3 region has the DNA TGTGCCACCAGTGATTTTGGGGAGGGCGAGACCACTGAAGCTTTCTTT. This encodes CATSDFGEGETTEAFF.

The V and J genes are TRBV12-3 or TRBV12-4 and TRBJ1-5; no clear D. The CDR3 runs 13 residues. The V and J ends lost 5 bases and 5 bases respectively, with 10 bases between them. This chain's CDR3 is CASSLSRDQPQHF. CDR3 coding DNA: TGTGCCAGCAGTCTCTCCCGGGATCAGCCCCAGCATTTT.

V gene TRBV29-1 combines with J gene TRBJ1-4; D is unclear. This CDR3 is built from 13 residues. V was trimmed by 8 bases and J by 5 bases, leaving 15 bases between them. Germline CDR1 reads SQVTM; CDR2 reads ANQGSEA. CDR3 DNA sequence: TGCAGCCGGTCTGGGCAACTGAATGAAAAACTGTTTTTT. Translating it yields CSRSGQLNEKLFF.

This clonotype was detected only a few times. V and J are TRBV7-9 and TRBJ2-7; D is unclear. Trimming pared 3 bases from V and 7 bases from J, leaving 22 bases between. In germline, CDR1 is SEHNR, CDR2 FQNEAQ (reference sequence). This CDR3 has 16 residues. Here the CDR3 reads CASSFQYESSYNEQYF. CDR3 sequence (DNA): TGTGCCAGCAGCTTCCAGTACGAAAGCTCCTACAATGAGCAGTACTTC. The whole variable domain, remainder taken from reference TRBV7-9 and TRBJ2-7, is DTGVSQNPRHKITKRGQNVTFRCDPISEHNRLYWYRQTLGQGPEFLTYFQNEAQLEKSRLLSDRFSAERPKGSFSTLEIQRTEQGDSAMYLCASSFQYESSYNEQYFGPGTRLTVT.

The chain combines TRBV5-8 with TRBJ2-2, with no clear D. Germline CDR1 SGHTS, CDR2 YDEGEE. This CDR3 is built from 12 residues. Trimming removed 4 bases at V and 7 bases at J, with 8 bases between. Written as DNA, the CDR3 is TGTGCCAGCAGCCGGCGATTCGGGGAGCTGTTTTTT. This translates into CASSRRFGELFF.

The sample holds a few counts of this clonotype. The chain has TRBV9 and TRBJ2-2; D may match TRBD1 or TRBD2 (6 bases each). The ends were cut back, 7 bases at V and 2 bases at J, with 15 bases in the middle. CDR1 SGDLS and CDR2 YYNGEE come from the germline V gene. This CDR3 contains 15 residues. CDR3 loop: CASAIGGLNTGELFF. The CDR3 nucleotides read TGTGCCAGCGCAATTGGGGGGCTCAACACCGGGGAGCTGTTTTTT.

The rearrangement links TRBV5-1 to TRBJ1-1, with D maybe TRBD1 (5 bases). CDR3 size: 14 residues. Trimming left V 4 bases short and J 1 base short, with 11 bases between. Germline CDR1 is SGHRS and CDR2 is YFSETQ. The CDR3 region is CASSPAGPNTEAFF. In DNA form, the CDR3 reads TGCGCCAGCAGCCCTGCAGGGCCGAACACTGAAGCTTTCTTT.

The V call is TRBV11-3, the J call TRBJ1-2; 8 positions match TRBD1. V gave up 3 bases and J gave up 4 bases; unmatched junction bases: 7. The CDR3 runs 15 residues. CDR1 is SGHNT, CDR2 YENEEA, per germline. The CDR3 reads CASSFETGDVYGYTF. CDR3 nucleotide sequence: TGTGCCAGCAGCTTCGAGACAGGGGACGTCTATGGCTACACCTTC. Complete variable domain (other parts from reference TRBV11-3 and TRBJ1-2): EAGVVQSPRYKIIEKKQPVAFWCNPISGHNTLYWYLQNLGQGPELLIRYENEEAVDDSQLPKDRFSAERLKGVDSTLKIQPAELGDSAVYLCASSFETGDVYGYTFGSGTRLTVV.

This clonotype was observed at least ten times. The chain recombines TRBV4-1 with TRBJ2-3, with TRBD1 matching over 8 bases. Germline V gene data show CDR1 as MGHRA and CDR2 as YSYEKL. Trimming removed 4 bases from V and 0 bases from J; junction bases left unmatched: 6. The CDR3 runs to 16 residues. DNA for the CDR3: TGCGCCAGCAGCCGCAGGACAGGGCAAAGCACAGATACGCAGTATTTT. Its protein is CASSRRTGQSTDTQYF.

This clonotype was counted only a few times. This rearrangement joins TRBV20-1 to TRBJ2-3, with 12 bases matching TRBD2. Per germline, CDR1 DFQATT and CDR2 SNEGSKA (reference sequence). The CDR3 contains 17 residues. With 4 bases clipped from V and 0 bases from J, the junction kept 8 bases outside the gene matches. In DNA form, the CDR3 reads TGCAGTGCTACCCCCCTGACTAGCGGGAGTAGCACAGATACGCAGTATTTT. Amino acids: CSATPLTSGSSTDTQYF.

This clonotype occurred a few times. The chain employs TRBV29-1 and TRBJ2-7; D is possibly TRBD1 (5 bases). Germline lookup yields CDR1 SQVTM and CDR2 ANQGSEA. The CDR3 has 12 residues. V lost 7 bases, J lost 7 bases, and 17 bases lay in between. The DNA of the CDR3 is TGCAGCGCAGGAAACAAAGGGGCGGAGCAGTACTTC. Amino acids: CSAGNKGAEQYF.

Ten or more counts support this clonotype. The chain combines TRBV3-1 with TRBJ1-4; D is perhaps TRBD1 (5 bases). Trimming removed 1 base from V and 5 bases from J, with 17 bases in between. CDR1 is LGHDT and CDR2 is YNNKEL in the germline V gene (reference sequence). CDR3 length: 17 residues. The CDR3 protein is CASSQVTTGTENEKLFF. For the CDR3, the DNA is TGTGCCAGCAGCCAAGTCACAACCGGGACGGAAAATGAAAAACTGTTTTTT.

The rearrangement joins TRBV20-1 to TRBJ2-1, with TRBD2 identical over 13 bases. This CDR3 is built from 17 residues. Trimming removed 0 bases from V and 5 bases from J; junction bases left unmatched: 7. CDR1 and CDR2 (germline): DFQATT, SNEGSKA (reference sequence). CDR3 in amino acids: CSARDPGLAGRHNEQFF. CDR3 sequence (DNA): TGCAGTGCTAGAGATCCGGGACTAGCGGGGCGTCACAATGAGCAGTTCTTC.

The genes are TRBV20-1 and TRBJ2-1, with 8 bases identical to TRBD1. The trim removed 7 bases at V and 5 bases at J, leaving 10 bases unmatched. Per germline, CDR1 DFQATT and CDR2 SNEGSKA (reference sequence). CDR3 length: 14 residues. The CDR3 DNA is TGCAGTGGAACCGACAGGGGATACGACAATGAGCAGTTCTTC. It specifies CSGTDRGYDNEQFF.

The chain combines TRBV11-2 with TRBJ2-7; maybe TRBD1 (5 bases). The CDR3 extends over 15 amino acids. Trimming removed 0 bases from V and 0 bases from J, with 9 bases in between. The V gene's germline CDR1 is SGHAT and CDR2 FQNNGV. DNA for the CDR3: TGTGCCAGCAGCTTAGATTGGGGCATCTCCTACGAGCAGTACTTC. It yields the protein CASSLDWGISYEQYF.

The rearrangement uses TRBV24-1 and TRBJ2-7; the match to TRBD2 covers 16 bases. Trimming removed 2 bases from V and 0 bases from J; junction bases left unmatched: 3. The length of the CDR3 is 18 residues. CDR1 and CDR2 from the germline V gene are KGHDR and SFDVKD. CDR3 DNA: TGTGCCACCAGTGATTCGGGACTAGCGGGAGGGCCCTCCTACGAGCAGTACTTC. Translation gives CATSDSGLAGGPSYEQYF.

This clonotype was recorded a few times. The J gene is TRBJ2-7, the V gene TRBV13, with D possibly TRBD2 on 5 matching bases. The length of the CDR3 is 15 residues. CDR1 is PRHDT and CDR2 is FYEKMQ in the germline V gene (reference sequence). Trimming stripped 0 bases from V and 3 bases from J, with 12 bases between. The CDR3 protein is CASSLGHGGSYEQYF. The CDR3 DNA reads as TGTGCCAGCAGCTTAGGCCACGGAGGTAGCTACGAGCAGTACTTC. Looking up the rest from reference TRBV13 and TRBJ2-7 gives the full variable domain: AAGVIQSPRHLIKEKRETATLKCYPIPRHDTVYWYQQGPGQDPQFLISFYEKMQSDKGSIPDRFSAQQFSDYHSELNMSSLELGDSALYFCASSLGHGGSYEQYFGPGTRLTVT.

The CDR3 coding sequence is TGTGCCAGCAGTTACTTACGATTCGGGGCCGAGCAGTACTTC. It is translated as CASSYLRFGAEQYF. The rearrangement joins TRBV6-2 or TRBV6-3 to TRBJ2-7, with D tentatively TRBD1 or TRBD2 (5 bases each). This CDR3 is built from 14 residues. Trimming cost V 1 base and J 6 bases, with 13 bases left between them. Per the germline V gene, CDR1 is MNHEY and CDR2 is SVGEGT.

The rearrangement joins TRBV7-2 to TRBJ2-1; 8 bases fit TRBD2. Germline V gives CDR1 SGHTA, CDR2 FQGNSA. CDR3 length: 16 amino acids. After removal of 4 bases from V and 4 bases from J, the junction contained 9 bases not matched to a gene. This chain's CDR3 is CASSWGSGVGYNEQFF. DNA of the CDR3: TGTGCCAGCAGCTGGGGTAGCGGGGTTGGATACAATGAGCAGTTCTTC.

Comments on this clonotype: Likely a read error: the CDR3 ends without its conserved phenylalanine or tryptophan. This chain uses TRBV9 with TRBJ2-5; TRBD2 matches at 12 bases. Germline V CDR1 and CDR2: SGDLS, YYNGEE. The CDR3 is 15 residues long. The junction had 3 bases not matched to a gene; V was cut back by 4 bases and J by 2 bases. The CDR3 nucleotides read TGTGCCAGCAGCCCGGGGACTAGCGGGCAAGAGACCCAGTACTTA. Its translation: CASSPGTSGQETQYL.

The chain couples TRBV10-3 to TRBJ1-1, with no clear D. Between the trimmed V and J ends, which lost 6 bases and 5 bases, there was a span of 16 bases. The germline V gene encodes CDR1 ENHRY and CDR2 SYGVKD. This CDR3 spans 14 amino acids. CDR3 in DNA: TGTGCCATCAGCCCGGACCCGGGTGGGACTGAAGCTTTCTTT. It encodes CAISPDPGGTEAFF.

The chain joins TRBV19 to TRBJ2-1; 11 positions match TRBD2. CDR3 length equals 16 residues. The trim removed 5 bases at V and 7 bases at J, leaving 10 bases unmatched. Germline V gene data show CDR1 as LNHDA and CDR2 as SQIVND (reference sequence). CDR3 loop: CASSPAGVAGGNEQFF. DNA of the CDR3: TGTGCCAGTAGTCCAGCAGGGGTAGCGGGGGGGAATGAGCAGTTCTTC.

On this clonotype itself: The junction differs from germline at one of its ends, possibly a read error. The V call is TRBV5-6, the J call TRBJ2-7; D gene unclear. Germline V CDR1 and CDR2: SGHDT, YYEEEE. CDR3 length: 9 residues. CDR3 in amino acids: CASSLGQYF. CDR3 DNA: TGTGCCAGCAGTTTGGGGCAGTACTTC.

This clonotype has just a few counts. The gene calls are TRBV7-9 and TRBJ2-7; maybe TRBD2 (6 bases). This CDR3 is 15 amino acids long. Trimming left V 5 bases short and J 5 bases short, with 19 bases between. Per germline, CDR1 SEHNR and CDR2 FQNEAQ (reference sequence). This CDR3 reads CASSLWTTDTNEQYF. The CDR3, as DNA: TGTGCCAGCAGCCTGTGGACTACCGATACCAACGAGCAGTACTTC.

This clonotype was seen repeatedly, ten times or more. The chain combines TRBV27 with TRBJ1-2; D is possibly TRBD1 (6 bases). Trimming removed 0 bases from V and 2 bases from J, with 10 bases in between. This CDR3 comprises 15 residues. The germline V gene has CDR1 MNHEY and CDR2 SMNVEV (reference sequence). This chain's CDR3 is CASSLSRTANYGYTF. In nucleotides, the CDR3 is TGTGCCAGCAGTTTATCCCGGACAGCAAACTATGGCTACACCTTC.

This clonotype was found many times. V gene TRBV20-1 combines with J gene TRBJ2-4; the D is unclear. The CDR3 is made up of 13 amino acids. V shed 1 base and J shed 0 bases, with 4 bases lying between them. The germline gives CDR1 DFQATT, CDR2 SNEGSKA (reference sequence). CDR3: CSARGLAKNIQYF. In DNA, the CDR3 is TGCAGTGCTAGAGGGTTAGCCAAAAACATTCAGTACTTC.

This clonotype was observed a single time. One end of the junction does not line up with germline, which may come from a read error. The V and J genes are TRBV7-3 and TRBJ2-7; 8 bases map to TRBD2. This CDR3 comprises 13 residues. Germline CDR1 and CDR2: SGHTA and FQGTGA. The CDR3 region is CASSSGGGYGQYF. CDR3 DNA: TGTGCCAGCAGCTCCGGGGGGGGCTACGGGCAGTACTTC.

In regard to this clonotype: Relative to the germline gene, one junction end is altered; a read error may explain this. CDR3 DNA sequence: TGCGCCAGCAGCTTAGGGACTAGCAATGAGCCCCAGCATTTT. It yields the protein CASSLGTSNEPQHF. The J gene is TRBJ1-5, the V gene TRBV5-1; a weak D match, TRBD1 (5 bases). The CDR3 sequence is 14 residues long. Germline V gene data show CDR1 as SGHRS and CDR2 as YFSETQ.